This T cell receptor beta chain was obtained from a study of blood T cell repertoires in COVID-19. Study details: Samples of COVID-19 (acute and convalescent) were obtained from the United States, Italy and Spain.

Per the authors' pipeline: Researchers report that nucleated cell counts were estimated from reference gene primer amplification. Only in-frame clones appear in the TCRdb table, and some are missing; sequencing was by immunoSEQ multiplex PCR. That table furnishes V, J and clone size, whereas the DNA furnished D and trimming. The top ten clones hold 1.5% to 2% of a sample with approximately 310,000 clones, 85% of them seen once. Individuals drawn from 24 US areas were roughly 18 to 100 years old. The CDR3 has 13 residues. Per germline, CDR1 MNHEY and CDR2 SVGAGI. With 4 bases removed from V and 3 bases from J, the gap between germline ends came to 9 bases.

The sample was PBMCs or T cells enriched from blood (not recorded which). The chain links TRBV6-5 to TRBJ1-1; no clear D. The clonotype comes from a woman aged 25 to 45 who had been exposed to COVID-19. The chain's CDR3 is CASSLPPDTEAFF. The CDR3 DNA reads TGTGCCAGCAGTTTGCCACCGGACACTGAAGCTTTCTTT.